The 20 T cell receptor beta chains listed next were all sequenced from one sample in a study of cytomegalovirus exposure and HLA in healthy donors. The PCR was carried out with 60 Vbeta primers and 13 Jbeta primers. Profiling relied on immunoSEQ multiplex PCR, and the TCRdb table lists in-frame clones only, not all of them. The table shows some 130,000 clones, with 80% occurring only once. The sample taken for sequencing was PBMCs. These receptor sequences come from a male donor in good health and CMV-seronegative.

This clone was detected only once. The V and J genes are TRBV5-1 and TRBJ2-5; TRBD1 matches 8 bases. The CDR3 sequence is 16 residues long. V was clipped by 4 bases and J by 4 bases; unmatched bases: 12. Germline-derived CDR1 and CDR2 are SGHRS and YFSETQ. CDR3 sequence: CASSGVTGVILETQYF. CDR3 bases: TGCGCCAGCAGCGGGGTGACAGGGGTTATCCTAGAGACCCAGTACTTC. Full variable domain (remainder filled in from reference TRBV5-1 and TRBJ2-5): KAGVTQTPRYLIKTRGQQVTLSCSPISGHRSVSWYQQTPGQGLQFLFEYFSETQRNKGNFPGRFSGRQFSNSRSEMNVSTLELGDSALYLCASSGVTGVILETQYFGPGTRLLVL.

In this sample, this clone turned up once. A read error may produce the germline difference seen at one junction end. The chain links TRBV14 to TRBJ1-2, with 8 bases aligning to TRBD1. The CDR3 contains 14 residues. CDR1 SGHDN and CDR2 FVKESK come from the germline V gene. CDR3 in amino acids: CASSPLDRVNGCTF. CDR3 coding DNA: TGTGCCAGCAGTCCATTGGACAGGGTAAATGGCTGCACCTTC.

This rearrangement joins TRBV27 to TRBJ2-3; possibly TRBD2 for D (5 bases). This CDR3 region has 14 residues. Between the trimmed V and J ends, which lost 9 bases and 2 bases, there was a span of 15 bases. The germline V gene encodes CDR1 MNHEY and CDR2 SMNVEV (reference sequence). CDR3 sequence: CARRLRADTDTQYF. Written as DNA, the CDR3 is TGTGCCAGAAGATTGAGGGCGGACACAGATACGCAGTATTTT.

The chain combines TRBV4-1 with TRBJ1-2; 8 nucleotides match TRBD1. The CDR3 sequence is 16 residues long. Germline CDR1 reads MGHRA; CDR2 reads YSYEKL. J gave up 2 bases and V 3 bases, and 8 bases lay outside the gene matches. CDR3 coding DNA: TGCGCCAGCAGCCAGATCCAGGGGGCGGTGAACTATGGCTACACCTTC. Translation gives CASSQIQGAVNYGYTF.

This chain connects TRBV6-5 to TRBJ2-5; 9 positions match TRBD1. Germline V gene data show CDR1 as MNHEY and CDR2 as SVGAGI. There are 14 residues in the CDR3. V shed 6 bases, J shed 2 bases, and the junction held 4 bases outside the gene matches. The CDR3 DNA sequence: TGTGCCAGCAGGATGACAGGGGGACAAGAGACCCAGTACTTC. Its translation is CASRMTGGQETQYF.

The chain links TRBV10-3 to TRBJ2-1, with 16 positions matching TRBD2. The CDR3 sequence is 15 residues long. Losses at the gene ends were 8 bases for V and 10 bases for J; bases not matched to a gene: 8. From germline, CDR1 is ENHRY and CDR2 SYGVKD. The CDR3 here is CAIDPGLAGGQEQFF. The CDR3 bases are TGTGCCATCGACCCGGGACTAGCGGGGGGGCAGGAGCAGTTCTTC.

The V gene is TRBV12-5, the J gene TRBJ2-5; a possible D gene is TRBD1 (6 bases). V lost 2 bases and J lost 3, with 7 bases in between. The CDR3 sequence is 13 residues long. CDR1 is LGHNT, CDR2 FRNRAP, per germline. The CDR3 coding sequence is TGTGCTAGTGGTTTGTGGACAGAAGAGACCCAGTACTTC. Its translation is CASGLWTEETQYF.

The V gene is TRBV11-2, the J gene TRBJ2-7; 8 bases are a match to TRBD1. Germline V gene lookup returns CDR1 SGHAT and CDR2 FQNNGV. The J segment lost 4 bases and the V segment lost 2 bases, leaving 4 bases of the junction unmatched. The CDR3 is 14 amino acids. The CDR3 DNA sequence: TGTGCCAGCAGCTTACGCAGGGGGCTTTACGAGCAGTACTTC. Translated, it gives CASSLRRGLYEQYF.

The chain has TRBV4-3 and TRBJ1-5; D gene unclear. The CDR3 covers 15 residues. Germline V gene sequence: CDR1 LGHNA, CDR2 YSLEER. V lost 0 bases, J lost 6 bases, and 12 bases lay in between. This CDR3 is CASSQEPGSGQPQHF. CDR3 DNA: TGCGCCAGCAGCCAAGAACCGGGGTCAGGTCAGCCCCAGCATTTT.

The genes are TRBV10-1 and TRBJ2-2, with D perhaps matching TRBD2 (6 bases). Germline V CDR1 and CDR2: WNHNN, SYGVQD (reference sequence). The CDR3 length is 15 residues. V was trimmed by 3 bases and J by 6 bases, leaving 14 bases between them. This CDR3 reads CASSEGVGGAGELFF. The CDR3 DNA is TGCGCCAGCAGTGAAGGAGTCGGGGGAGCCGGGGAGCTGTTTTTT.

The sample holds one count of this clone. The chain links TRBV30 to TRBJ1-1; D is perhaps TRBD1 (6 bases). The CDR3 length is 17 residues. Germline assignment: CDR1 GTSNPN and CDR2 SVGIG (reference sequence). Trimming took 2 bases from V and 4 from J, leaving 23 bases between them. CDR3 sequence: CAWSPSFGRGLRTEAFF. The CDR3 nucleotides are TGTGCCTGGAGTCCCTCCTTCGGGCGGGGGCTTCGCACTGAAGCTTTCTTT.

CDR3 in DNA: TGTGCCAGCAGCAGAAGACAGGGTACGAACACCGGGGAGCTGTTTTTT. Translating it yields CASSRRQGTNTGELFF. This chain joins TRBV11-2 and TRBJ2-2, with 7 bases identical to TRBD1. CDR1 is SGHAT and CDR2 is FQNNGV in the germline V gene. The V and J ends lost 5 bases and 0 bases, in that order; junction bases with no gene match: 6. The CDR3 has 16 amino acids.

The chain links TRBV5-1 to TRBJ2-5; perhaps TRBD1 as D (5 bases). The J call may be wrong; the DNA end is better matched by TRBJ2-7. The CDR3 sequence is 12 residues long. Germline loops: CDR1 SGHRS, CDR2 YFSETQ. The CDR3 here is CASSLGADEQYF. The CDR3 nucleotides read TGCGCCAGCAGCTTAGGGGCTGACGAGCAGTACTTC.

The CDR3 region has the DNA TGTGCCAGCAGCTCGCTAGCGGCTTCCTACGAGCAGTACTTC. As protein: CASSSLAASYEQYF. The J gene is TRBJ2-7, the V gene TRBV7-2, with 7 positions matching TRBD2. Germline V gene sequence: CDR1 SGHTA, CDR2 FQGNSA. Trimming cost V 4 bases and J 1 base; bases outside gene matches: 4. The CDR3 loop spans 14 amino acids.

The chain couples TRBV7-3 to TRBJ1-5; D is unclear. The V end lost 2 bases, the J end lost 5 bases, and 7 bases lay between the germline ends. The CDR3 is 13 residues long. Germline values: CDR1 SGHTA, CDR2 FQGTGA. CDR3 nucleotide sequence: TGTGCCAGCAGCTTATTTCAGGATCAGCCCCAGCATTTT. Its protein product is CASSLFQDQPQHF.

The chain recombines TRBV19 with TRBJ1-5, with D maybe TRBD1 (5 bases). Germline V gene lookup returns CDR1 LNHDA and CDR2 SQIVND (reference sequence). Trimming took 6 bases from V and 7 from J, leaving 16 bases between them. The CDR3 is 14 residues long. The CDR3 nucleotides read TGTGCCAGTAGCAGGGAGGCCGCCGAGCAGCCCCAGCATTTT. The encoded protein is CASSREAAEQPQHF.

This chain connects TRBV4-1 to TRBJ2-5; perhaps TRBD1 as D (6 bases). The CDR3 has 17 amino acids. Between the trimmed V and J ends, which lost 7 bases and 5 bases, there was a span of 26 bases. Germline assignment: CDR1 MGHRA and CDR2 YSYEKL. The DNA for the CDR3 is TGCGCCAGCACCCCGCACACAGGGCTGCTTACGGTGGAGACCCAGTACTTC. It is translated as CASTPHTGLLTVETQYF.

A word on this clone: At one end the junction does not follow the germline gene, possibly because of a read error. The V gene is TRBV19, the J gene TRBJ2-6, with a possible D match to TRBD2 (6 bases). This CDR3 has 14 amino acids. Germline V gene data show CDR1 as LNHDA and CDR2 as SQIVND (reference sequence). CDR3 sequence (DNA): TGTGCCAGTAAACGAGGGACTGGGGCCAACGGCCTGACTTTC. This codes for CASKRGTGANGLTF.

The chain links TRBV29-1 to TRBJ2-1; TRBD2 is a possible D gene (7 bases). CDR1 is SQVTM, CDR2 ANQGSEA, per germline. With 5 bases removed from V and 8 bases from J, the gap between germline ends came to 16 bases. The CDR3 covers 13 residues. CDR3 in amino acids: CSVSRSGGDEQFF. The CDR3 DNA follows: TGCAGCGTTTCACGGTCGGGGGGCGATGAGCAGTTCTTC.

The chain's CDR3 is CASSYPGQGNYEQYF. The CDR3 DNA sequence: TGTGCCAGCAGTTACCCGGGACAGGGAAACTACGAGCAGTACTTC. V and J are TRBV6-5 and TRBJ2-7; TRBD1 agrees at 9 bases. Germline CDR1 and CDR2: MNHEY and SVGAGI. The CDR3 has 15 amino acids. After removal of 2 bases from V and 3 bases from J, the junction contained 5 bases not matched to a gene.